A single sample is the source of the 5 T cell receptor beta chains below, sequenced in a study of vaccination effects on CD4 cells after COVID-19. Antigen-specific CD4+ T cells expanded by the ViraFEST assay with viral peptide pools were then sequenced. Cells that had been cultured for 10 days were the source of isolated CD4+ T cells. The vaccine given was either BNT162b2 or mRNA-1273, in two doses. Their antigens are not known. Repertoires were generated with immunoSEQ multiplex PCR, while TCRdb's copy carries only in-frame clones and drops some. The table lists 26,000 or so clones, roughly 85% of them singletons. The input for sequencing was CD4+ T cells from PBMCs cultured with HCoV-NL63 spike peptides, taken after COVID-19 vaccination. The receptor set was obtained from a human donor who received a COVID-19 vaccine. Some clones in this sample may be carry-over from other donors' samples.

The V and J genes are TRBV19 and TRBJ2-3, with D possibly being TRBD1 or TRBD2 (6 bases each). The CDR3 runs 14 residues. The germline V and J ends were trimmed by 7 bases and 6 bases, with 17 bases remaining between them. CDR1 and CDR2 from the germline V gene are LNHDA and SQIVND (reference sequence). This chain's CDR3 is CASKVEGGSDTQYF. The CDR3 DNA sequence: TGTGCCAGTAAGGTGGAGGGGGGATCCGATACGCAGTATTTT.

The gene calls are TRBV9 and TRBJ2-1; 14 bases fit TRBD2. The CDR3 is 16 residues long. V gave up 3 bases and J gave up 9 bases; unmatched junction bases: 8. Germline lookup yields CDR1 SGDLS and CDR2 YYNGEE. CDR3 bases: TGTGCCAGCAGCGCGACTAGCGGGGGGGCTCTAAGTGAGCAGTTCTTC. It specifies CASSATSGGALSEQFF.

The chain uses TRBV10-3 and TRBJ2-7; 7 bases fit TRBD1. Germline V CDR1 and CDR2: ENHRY, SYGVKD. Germline trimming cut 4 bases from V and 2 bases from J; bases unmatched to any gene: 2. This CDR3 region has 13 residues. The CDR3: CAISAQGAYEQYV. The CDR3 DNA reads TGTGCCATCAGTGCCCAGGGGGCCTACGAGCAGTACGTC.

This rearrangement joins TRBV6-5 to TRBJ2-7, with 8 bases that match TRBD2. This CDR3 has 14 residues. V lost 5 bases to trimming and J lost 2 bases; unmatched junction nucleotides: 5. CDR1 MNHEY and CDR2 SVGAGI come from the germline V gene. The CDR3 reads CASSPGGEPYEQYV. For the CDR3, the DNA is TGTGCCAGCAGTCCCGGGGGGGAGCCCTACGAGCAGTACGTC.

The chain couples TRBV5-1 to TRBJ2-3; 9 bases agree with TRBD1. The CDR3 consists of 16 residues. CDR1 SGHRS and CDR2 YFSETQ come from the germline V gene. V trimming: 3 bases; J trimming: 3 bases; junction bases outside the gene matches: 8. In DNA, the CDR3 is TGCGCCAGCAGCTCAAGGACAGGGGACGAGACAGATACGCAGTATTTT. Translation: CASSSRTGDETDTQYF. Full variable domain (remainder filled in from reference TRBV5-1 and TRBJ2-3): KAGVTQTPRYLIKTRGQQVTLSCSPISGHRSVSWYQQTPGQGLQFLFEYFSETQRNKGNFPGRFSGRQFSNSRSEMNVSTLELGDSALYLCASSSRTGDETDTQYFGPGTRLTVL.